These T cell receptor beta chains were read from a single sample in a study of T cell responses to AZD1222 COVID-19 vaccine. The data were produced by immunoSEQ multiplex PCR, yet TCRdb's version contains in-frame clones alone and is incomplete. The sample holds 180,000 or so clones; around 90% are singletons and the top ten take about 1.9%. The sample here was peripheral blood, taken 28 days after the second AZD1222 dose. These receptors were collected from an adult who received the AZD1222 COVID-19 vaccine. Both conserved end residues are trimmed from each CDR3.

ASTTLASSNEQF TRBJ2-1 TRBV19
ASSSHSSYEQY TRBJ2-7 TRBV9
ASTTRDRRTNYGYT TRBJ1-2 TRBV19
ASSLGGYNEQF TRBJ2-1 TRBV5-4
ASRNRESSYNEQF TRBJ2-1 TRBV7-9
ASSQPVRGIYYGYT TRBJ1-2 TRBV4-1
ASSWGLAGGGTYNEQF TRBJ2-1 TRBV7-2
ASSKKYRRPNTEAF TRBJ1-1 TRBV21-1
ASSVGQHHTEAF TRBJ1-1 TRBV19
ASRPTGGNEQF TRBJ2-1 TRBV6-5
ASKEGSNQPQH TRBJ1-5 TRBV6-5
ASSPRGALNEQF TRBJ2-1 TRBV18
ASKRQTNTGELF TRBJ2-2 TRBV2
ASFGTGVSEQY TRBJ2-7 TRBV7-9
AWSAVAEPGQPQH TRBJ1-5 TRBV30
ASSPFGEADNSPLH TRBJ1-6 TRBV7-9
ASSQERSMAEAF TRBJ1-1 TRBV3-1/TRBV3-2
ASSVAMEGPDEQF TRBJ2-1 TRBV9